The table lists the clone carrying this TCR beta chain with a count of one. The antigen remains undetermined. Trimming removed 0 bases from V and 0 bases from J, with 11 bases in between. The V gene's germline CDR1 is LGHNA and CDR2 YNFKEQ. The CDR3 sequence is 16 residues long. Repertoires were generated with immunoSEQ multiplex PCR, while TCRdb's copy carries only in-frame clones and drops some. Of 250,000 to 300,000 clones listed, almost 95% were seen once; the top ten hold 0.55%. This record belongs to a study of T cell responses to AZD1222 COVID-19 vaccine. Findings of the study overall: Spike-specific TCR breadth and depth were elevated following two AZD1222 doses.

This chain joins TRBV4-2 and TRBJ1-2, with a tentative D call TRBD1 (6 bases). The sample was peripheral blood, taken 28 days after the second AZD1222 dose. This TCR was recovered from an adult who received the AZD1222 COVID-19 vaccine. CDR3 sequence reads: CASSQEDSLTNYGYTF. The CDR3 nucleotides read TGTGCCAGCAGCCAAGAGGACAGCCTGACTAACTATGGCTACACCTTC.